This T cell receptor delta chain was documented in a study of gamma-delta T cells after stem cell transplantation (dated by TCRdb to about 2016). This clone was counted a few times. Its antigen remains undetermined. Base qualities are not recorded, but no much larger clone differs from it by a single base. V is shortened by 0 bases, J by 4 bases, and the region joining them spans 26 bases. The CDR3 contains 19 residues, cysteine and phenylalanine counted. CDR3 DNA only is kept here, 57 bases in frame from base 1. The germline V gene encodes CDR1 GEAIGNYY and CDR2 EKD. Libraries came from RT-PCR. TCRdb records Illumina MiSeq as the sequencer. Public reads were reanalyzed in TCRdb with CATT, and rows carrying the same DNA were merged afterwards. The sample profile shows about 14,000 delta-chain clones; roughly 9.1% of them were found once. 62% of the sample is held by the ten biggest clonotypes.

The sequence was obtained from a human donor. It is not recorded whose cells these are; they may come from a transplant donor. The source material was gamma-delta T cells. The chain joins TRDV2 to TRDJ1; TRDD3 is a weak D gene call, 5 bases matching. The DNA sequence is as follows: TGTGCCTGTGACACCGGGGGCAACTTGGGGAGACGGGGCAGCGATAAACTCATCTTT. The translation is CACDTGGNLGRRGSDKLIF.